The sequence of this T cell receptor beta chain was determined in a study of blood T cell repertoires in COVID-19. Across the whole study: T cells, B-cell-depleted T cells, or PBMCs provided the cDNA or gDNA that served as material.

Measured with immunoSEQ multiplex PCR; TCRdb has only the in-frame clones, and not every one. This table has around 400,000 clones, approximately 89% appearing once. The CDR3 has 15 amino acids. The V end lost 2 bases, the J end lost 4 bases, and 14 bases lay between the germline ends. Looked up from germline, CDR1 is MNHNS and CDR2 is SASEGT. The clonotype comes from a woman aged 30 to 39 with COVID-19, enrolled during active disease. This sequence joins TRBV6-1 and TRBJ2-5, with a weak D call TRBD2 (7 bases). Material: peripheral blood. In DNA form, the CDR3 reads TGTGCCAGCAGTGAACTTGGGGGAGGGGGAGAGACCCAGTACTTC. Encoded protein: CASSELGGGGETQYF.